Listed below are T cell receptor beta chains from one sample, sequenced in a study of shared clonotypes between healthy human individuals. Generated by immunoSEQ multiplex PCR, the TCRdb table keeps only in-frame clones and is missing some. The table includes some 1 million clones, about 80% detected once. Sequencing was done on a sample of memory CD4+ T cells sorted from blood. The receptors were gathered from a man aged 18 to 30 in good health. Both conserved end residues are part of each CDR3. Each record gives: V gene, clone size, D gene, J gene, CDR3 DNA, CDR3 protein. A D gene is named only where the DNA matches it firmly. Clone size is not always given. Where it is, it says once, few, many or a class for expanded clones.

v_gene: TRBV6-1
abundance: once
d_gene: NA
j_gene: TRBJ1-1
CDR3nt: TGTGCCAGCAGCCTGGTTCGAAGGGGCCGTACTGAAGCTTTCTTT
CDR3aa: CASSLVRRGRTEAFF

v_gene: TRBV7-2
abundance: NA
d_gene: NA
j_gene: TRBJ2-7
CDR3nt: TGTGCCAGCAGCTTACAAGGGGGTCCCGTCTACGAGCAGTACTTC
CDR3aa: CASSLQGGPVYEQYF

v_gene: TRBV19
abundance: NA
d_gene: NA
j_gene: TRBJ2-7
CDR3nt: TGTGCCAGTAGTATAGACTACGGGTCCTACGAGCAGTACTTC
CDR3aa: CASSIDYGSYEQYF

v_gene: TRBV5-4
abundance: few
d_gene: TRBD1
j_gene: TRBJ1-2
CDR3nt: TGTGCCAGCAGCTTGGCGGGACAGATAGTCTATGGCTACACCTTC
CDR3aa: CASSLAGQIVYGYTF

v_gene: TRBV11-2
abundance: NA
d_gene: NA
j_gene: TRBJ2-3
CDR3nt: TGTGCCAGCAGCTTAATGGACCTAAGCACAGATACGCAGTATTTT
CDR3aa: CASSLMDLSTDTQYF

v_gene: TRBV11-2
abundance: once
d_gene: NA
j_gene: TRBJ2-1
CDR3nt: TGTGCCAGCAGCTTAGACATTAGGGGCGACCAGTTCTTC
CDR3aa: CASSLDIRGDQFF

v_gene: TRBV5-1
abundance: NA
d_gene: TRBD1
j_gene: TRBJ1-6
CDR3nt: TGCGCCAGCAGCGGTCCGGGACAGGGAAATAATTCACCCCTCCACTTT
CDR3aa: CASSGPGQGNNSPLHF

v_gene: TRBV27
abundance: NA
d_gene: TRBD2
j_gene: TRBJ2-5
CDR3nt: TGTGCCAGCAGTTTTGGCAGCGGGAGGGGTAAAGAGACCCAGTACTTC
CDR3aa: CASSFGSGRGKETQYF

v_gene: TRBV21-1
abundance: few
d_gene: NA
j_gene: TRBJ2-7
CDR3nt: TGTGCCAGCGGTTACTACGAGCAGTACTTC
CDR3aa: CASGYYEQYF

v_gene: TRBV4-1
abundance: NA
d_gene: TRBD1
j_gene: TRBJ2-5
CDR3nt: TGCGCCAGCAGCCCCCCCGGGACAGTAGAGACCCAGTACTTC
CDR3aa: CASSPPGTVETQYF

v_gene: TRBV15
abundance: NA
d_gene: TRBD1
j_gene: TRBJ2-5
CDR3nt: TGTGCCACCAGCAGAGACGTCCAGGGGGCACAGACCCAGTACTTC
CDR3aa: CATSRDVQGAQTQYF

v_gene: TRBV20-1
abundance: NA
d_gene: NA
j_gene: TRBJ1-2
CDR3nt: TGCAGTGCCCAGGGGACCTATGGCTACACCTTC
CDR3aa: CSAQGTYGYTF

v_gene: TRBV10-1
abundance: NA
d_gene: NA
j_gene: TRBJ2-7
CDR3nt: TGCGCCAGCAGTGAGGGACCAGGGACCTACGAGCAGTACTTC
CDR3aa: CASSEGPGTYEQYF

v_gene: TRBV11-2
abundance: many
d_gene: NA
j_gene: TRBJ2-7
CDR3nt: TGTGCCAGCAGCTTGAGGGCTAGCGTAGATTCCTACGAGCAGTACTTC
CDR3aa: CASSLRASVDSYEQYF

v_gene: TRBV7-9
abundance: NA
d_gene: NA
j_gene: TRBJ1-1
CDR3nt: TGTGCCAGCAGCTCTTGGGGCAGGGAAGCTTTCTTT
CDR3aa: CASSSWGREAFF

v_gene: TRBV30
abundance: few
d_gene: TRBD1
j_gene: TRBJ2-2
CDR3nt: TGTGCCTGGAGTCCCCCGGGACAGAGAGGCACCGGGGAGCTGTTTTTT
CDR3aa: CAWSPPGQRGTGELFF

v_gene: TRBV5-1
abundance: NA
d_gene: NA
j_gene: TRBJ2-5
CDR3nt: TGCGCCAGCAGCTTTTCGCCTCAAGAGACCCAGTACTTC
CDR3aa: CASSFSPQETQYF

v_gene: TRBV5-4
abundance: NA
d_gene: NA
j_gene: TRBJ1-2
CDR3nt: TGTGCCAGCAGCTTGGTGGGACGGCACAAGCTCTTCTATGGCTACACCTTC
CDR3aa: CASSLVGRHKLFYGYTF

v_gene: TRBV5-4
abundance: many
d_gene: NA
j_gene: TRBJ1-2
CDR3nt: TGTGCCAGCACCATAGGAGGGGCGAGTGGCTACACCTTC
CDR3aa: CASTIGGASGYTF

v_gene: TRBV9
abundance: NA
d_gene: NA
j_gene: TRBJ2-1
CDR3nt: TGTGCCAGCAGCGTAGGTTCCCAGGGAGAGCAGTTCTTC
CDR3aa: CASSVGSQGEQFF

v_gene: TRBV28
abundance: NA
d_gene: NA
j_gene: TRBJ1-2
CDR3nt: TGTGCCAGCAGTTTGCCCGTTAACTATGGCTACACCTTC
CDR3aa: CASSLPVNYGYTF

v_gene: TRBV11-2
abundance: NA
d_gene: TRBD2
j_gene: TRBJ2-1
CDR3nt: TGTGCCAGCAGCCGAATGGGACTAGCGGGACACAATGAGCAGTTCTTC
CDR3aa: CASSRMGLAGHNEQFF

v_gene: TRBV11-2
abundance: NA
d_gene: TRBD1
j_gene: TRBJ1-5
CDR3nt: TGTGCCAGCAGCTTAGTTTTAGGGGGCGGTCAGCCCCAGCATTTT
CDR3aa: CASSLVLGGGQPQHF

v_gene: TRBV10-3
abundance: NA
d_gene: NA
j_gene: TRBJ2-5
CDR3nt: TGTGCCATCAGCGACGGGGGGCGAGAGACCCAGTACTTC
CDR3aa: CAISDGGRETQYF

v_gene: TRBV25-1
abundance: NA
d_gene: NA
j_gene: TRBJ2-5
CDR3nt: TGTGCCAGCAGTGAATCTAGGGGGAATCGGGAGCAGTACTTC
CDR3aa: CASSESRGNREQYF

v_gene: TRBV5-1
abundance: NA
d_gene: TRBD2
j_gene: TRBJ2-3
CDR3nt: TGCGCCAGCAGCCTGGGACTAGCGGGGGGCCCTGGCACAGATACGCAGTATTTT
CDR3aa: CASSLGLAGGPGTDTQYF

v_gene: TRBV6-1
abundance: NA
d_gene: TRBD2
j_gene: TRBJ2-3
CDR3nt: TGTGCCAGCAGTGTGACTAGCGGATCTAGCACAGATACGCAGTATTTT
CDR3aa: CASSVTSGSSTDTQYF

v_gene: TRBV6-5
abundance: NA
d_gene: NA
j_gene: TRBJ2-7
CDR3nt: TGTGCCAGCAGTTACTCGATGGACGAGCAGTACTTC
CDR3aa: CASSYSMDEQYF

v_gene: TRBV5-4
abundance: NA
d_gene: TRBD1
j_gene: TRBJ2-7
CDR3nt: TGTGCCAGCAGCTTGATGATTGGGACAGGGGCCTACGAGCAGTACTTC
CDR3aa: CASSLMIGTGAYEQYF

v_gene: TRBV19
abundance: once
d_gene: NA
j_gene: TRBJ1-6
CDR3nt: TGTGCCAGGGGAGACGAGGATTCACCCCTCCACTTT
CDR3aa: CARGDEDSPLHF

v_gene: TRBV29-1
abundance: NA
d_gene: TRBD1
j_gene: TRBJ2-3
CDR3nt: TGCAGCGTGAGGTCCGGGACAGGGGCTGAAGATACGCAGTATTTT
CDR3aa: CSVRSGTGAEDTQYF